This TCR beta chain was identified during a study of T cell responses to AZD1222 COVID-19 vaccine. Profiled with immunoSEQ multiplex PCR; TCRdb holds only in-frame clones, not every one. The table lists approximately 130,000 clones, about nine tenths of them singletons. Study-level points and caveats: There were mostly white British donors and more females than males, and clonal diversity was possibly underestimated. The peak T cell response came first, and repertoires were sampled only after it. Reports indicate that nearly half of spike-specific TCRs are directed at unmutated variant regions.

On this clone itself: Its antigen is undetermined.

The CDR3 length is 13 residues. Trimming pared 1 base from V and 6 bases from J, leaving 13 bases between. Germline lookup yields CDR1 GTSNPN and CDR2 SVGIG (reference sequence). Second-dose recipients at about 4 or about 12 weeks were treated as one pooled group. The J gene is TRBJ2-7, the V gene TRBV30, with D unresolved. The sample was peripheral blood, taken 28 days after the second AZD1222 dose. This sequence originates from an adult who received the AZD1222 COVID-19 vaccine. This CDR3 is CAWSASLTREQYF. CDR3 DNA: TGTGCCTGGAGTGCAAGCCTGACGCGCGAGCAGTACTTC.